Shown below are 25 T cell receptor beta chains from a single sample sequenced in a study of technical replicates of blood from a handful of donors. TCRdb keeps only in-frame clones here, not all; method: immunoSEQ multiplex PCR. The sample lists nearly 90,000 clones; approximately 95% were seen once. Sequencing used T cells isolated from PBMCs. These receptors originate from a human donor in good health.

The J gene is TRBJ1-2, the V gene TRBV7-9, with D maybe TRBD1 (5 bases). Trimming cost V 2 bases and J 4 bases, with 11 bases left between them. Per the germline V gene, CDR1 is SEHNR and CDR2 is FQNEAQ (reference sequence). This CDR3 comprises 14 residues. The CDR3 here is CASSLRQPFYGYTF. In DNA, the CDR3 is TGTGCCAGCAGCTTACGACAGCCCTTCTATGGCTACACCTTC. The variable domain in full, with the rest retrieved from reference TRBV7-9 and TRBJ1-2, is DTGVSQNPRHKITKRGQNVTFRCDPISEHNRLYWYRQTLGQGPEFLTYFQNEAQLEKSRLLSDRFSAERPKGSFSTLEIQRTEQGDSAMYLCASSLRQPFYGYTFGSGTRLTVV.

The gene calls are TRBV2 and TRBJ2-7; 10 bases align to TRBD2. The CDR3 runs to 15 residues. Germline V CDR1 and CDR2: SNHLY, FYNNEI. The junction had 11 bases not matched to a gene; V was cut back by 5 bases and J by 7 bases. CDR3 in amino acids: CASSTTDSGGREQYF. The CDR3 DNA is TGTGCCAGCAGTACGACTGATAGCGGGGGGCGGGAGCAGTACTTC. The complete variable domain, with remaining parts taken from reference TRBV2 and TRBJ2-7, reads EPEVTQTPSHQVTQMGQEVILRCVPISNHLYFYWYRQILGQKVEFLVSFYNNEISEKSEIFDDQFSVERPDGSNFTLKIRSTKLEDSAMYFCASSTTDSGGREQYFGPGTRLTVT.

The chain joins TRBV29-1 to TRBJ1-2; no definite D call. Per germline, CDR1 SQVTM and CDR2 ANQGSEA. The CDR3 spans 9 residues. V was trimmed by 8 bases and J by 6 bases, leaving 7 bases between them. The CDR3 loop reads CSWQNGYTF. The CDR3 DNA reads as TGCAGCTGGCAGAATGGCTACACCTTC.

The V gene is TRBV6-1, the J gene TRBJ1-5; the match to TRBD1 covers 7 bases. Per the germline V gene, CDR1 is MNHNS and CDR2 is SASEGT. V lost 6 bases to trimming and J lost 0 bases; unmatched junction nucleotides: 5. This CDR3 has 15 residues. CDR3 amino acids: CASSSRQGSNQPQHF. CDR3 DNA sequence: TGTGCCAGCAGCTCCCGACAGGGTAGCAATCAGCCCCAGCATTTT.

This clone was seen more than once but under ten times. DNA for the CDR3: TGTGCCAGCAGCCAAGATCGACGAGGTTATGAAAAACTGTTTTTT. Residues: CASSQDRRGYEKLFF. The V gene is TRBV4-2, the J gene TRBJ1-4; D unresolved. The CDR3 contains 15 residues. Germline lookup yields CDR1 LGHNA and CDR2 YNFKEQ. Between the trimmed V and J ends, which lost 0 bases and 6 bases, there was a span of 11 bases.

The chain combines TRBV7-9 with TRBJ2-1, with D unclear. This CDR3 region has 13 residues. Germline V gives CDR1 SEHNR, CDR2 FQNEAQ (reference sequence). V was pared by 5 bases and J by 8 bases, with 13 bases between. The CDR3 spells CASSMALGDEQFF. The DNA for the CDR3 is TGTGCCAGCAGCATGGCCCTGGGCGATGAGCAGTTCTTC.

This chain uses TRBV18 with TRBJ2-1; D not resolved. The CDR3 spans 13 residues. Germline assignment: CDR1 KGHSH and CDR2 LQKENI. Deletions cut 3 bases from V and 5 bases from J, with 8 bases between. For the CDR3, the DNA is TGTGCCAGCTCACCTGGCCTGGACAATGAGCAGTTCTTC. The encoded protein is CASSPGLDNEQFF.

The chain joins TRBV6-5 to TRBJ1-3; the D is unclear. CDR3 size: 12 residues. Per the germline V gene, CDR1 is MNHEY and CDR2 is SVGAGI. V lost 7 bases and J lost 1, with 5 bases in between. For the CDR3, the DNA is TGTGCCAGCAAGAGTTCTGGAAACACCATATATTTT. It is translated as CASKSSGNTIYF.

The chain joins TRBV19 to TRBJ2-2; D perhaps matches TRBD2 (6 bases). The V end lost 7 bases, the J end lost 2 bases, and 14 bases lay between the germline ends. CDR3 length: 15 residues. Germline V gene data show CDR1 as LNHDA and CDR2 as SQIVND (reference sequence). The CDR3 region is CASKQTSANTGELFF. The DNA of the CDR3 is TGTGCCAGTAAGCAGACTAGTGCCAACACCGGGGAGCTGTTTTTT.

The J gene is TRBJ2-3, the V gene TRBV29-1; D is perhaps TRBD1 (5 bases). The V and J ends lost 4 bases and 3 bases respectively, with 11 bases between them. This CDR3 is 13 amino acids long. Looked up from germline, CDR1 is SQVTM and CDR2 is ANQGSEA. This chain's CDR3 is CSVGQPFTDTQYF. CDR3 in DNA: TGCAGCGTTGGACAGCCCTTTACAGATACGCAGTATTTT.

The V call is TRBV28, the J call TRBJ1-2; D is ambiguous. CDR3 length: 15 amino acids. Germline CDR1 reads MDHEN; CDR2 reads SYDVKM. Trimming removed 3 bases at V and 2 bases at J, with 13 bases between. This chain's CDR3 is CASSFPKQRNYGYTF. In DNA, the CDR3 is TGTGCCAGCAGTTTCCCCAAACAAAGAAACTATGGCTACACCTTC.

V and J are TRBV7-9 and TRBJ1-1; D is possibly TRBD1 (6 bases). V was cut by 1 base and J by 1 base, with 7 bases left in between. This CDR3 is 14 amino acids long. Looked up from germline, CDR1 is SEHNR and CDR2 is FQNEAQ (reference sequence). CDR3 amino acids: CASSLGTENTEAFF. CDR3 DNA sequence: TGTGCCAGCAGCTTAGGGACAGAGAACACTGAAGCTTTCTTT.

The chain links TRBV13 to TRBJ2-1; maybe TRBD2 (7 bases). V gave up 0 bases and J gave up 4 bases, with 19 bases separating them. Germline values: CDR1 PRHDT, CDR2 FYEKMQ (reference sequence). CDR3 size: 18 residues. In DNA form, the CDR3 reads TGTGCCAGCAGCTTAGGAAGGGGGAATAGCGGGCGTTACAATGAGCAGTTCTTC. Translation: CASSLGRGNSGRYNEQFF. Full variable domain (rest looked up from reference TRBV13 and TRBJ2-1): AAGVIQSPRHLIKEKRETATLKCYPIPRHDTVYWYQQGPGQDPQFLISFYEKMQSDKGSIPDRFSAQQFSDYHSELNMSSLELGDSALYFCASSLGRGNSGRYNEQFFGPGTRLTVL.

This clone has a handful of counts. This chain links TRBV11-3 with TRBJ2-7; D is perhaps TRBD2 (5 bases). V was pared by 0 bases and J by 3 bases, with 15 bases between. The germline V gene encodes CDR1 SGHNT and CDR2 YENEEA. This CDR3 spans 16 amino acids. Here the CDR3 reads CASSLDNMGVGYEQYF. As DNA, the CDR3 is TGTGCCAGCAGCTTAGATAATATGGGAGTGGGCTACGAGCAGTACTTC.

The chain uses TRBV19 and TRBJ2-7; 13 bases are shared with TRBD2. This CDR3 comprises 15 residues. The junction had 3 bases not matched to a gene; V was cut back by 5 bases and J by 2 bases. The V gene's germline CDR1 is LNHDA and CDR2 SQIVND (reference sequence). Here the CDR3 reads CASSPGTSGAYEQYF. DNA for the CDR3: TGTGCCAGTAGTCCCGGGACTAGCGGGGCCTACGAGCAGTACTTC.

The chain is built from TRBV10-3 and TRBJ2-7, with TRBD1 identical over 7 bases. The germline gives CDR1 ENHRY, CDR2 SYGVKD. The CDR3 runs 15 residues. V lost 3 bases and J lost 7; bases outside the gene matches: 12. In DNA form, the CDR3 reads TGTGCCATCAGTGAAAATGTGGGACAGCCAGAGGAGCAGTACTTC. This gives the protein CAISENVGQPEEQYF.

The chain has TRBV5-6 and TRBJ2-7; 9 positions agree with TRBD2. CDR1 SGHDT and CDR2 YYEEEE come from the germline V gene. The CDR3 loop spans 15 amino acids. V lost 0 bases, J lost 0 bases, and 1 base stayed unmatched. The CDR3 loop reads CASSLVTSGSYEQYF. Here the CDR3 DNA reads TGTGCCAGCAGCTTGGTGACTAGCGGCTCCTACGAGCAGTACTTC.

This clone has a single count. J is TRBJ2-7 and V is TRBV6-1; the D is unclear. The V gene's germline CDR1 is MNHNS and CDR2 SASEGT. This CDR3 has 14 residues. The ends were cut back, 3 bases at V and 0 bases at J, with 9 bases in the middle. This CDR3 reads CASSEYSYSYEQYF. The CDR3 coding sequence is TGTGCCAGCAGTGAGTACAGTTACTCCTACGAGCAGTACTTC.

The chain joins TRBV27 to TRBJ2-1; 8 bases fit TRBD2. V was clipped by 7 bases and J by 4 bases; unmatched bases: 6. From germline, CDR1 is MNHEY and CDR2 SMNVEV (reference sequence). The CDR3 consists of 14 residues. CDR3 sequence reads: CASMRASGYNEQFF. The CDR3 bases are TGTGCCAGCATGCGGGCTAGCGGGTACAATGAGCAGTTCTTC.

The J gene is TRBJ2-7, the V gene TRBV6-1, with D tentatively TRBD2 (5 bases). Germline V gene sequence: CDR1 MNHNS, CDR2 SASEGT. The CDR3 has 13 amino acids. V dropped 5 bases and J dropped 2 bases, with 10 bases sitting between them. The CDR3 sequence is CASSPGIPYEQYF. The CDR3 bases are TGTGCCAGCAGTCCCGGGATACCCTACGAGCAGTACTTC.

The chain employs TRBV7-9 and TRBJ1-1; D is perhaps TRBD1 (5 bases). The CDR3 is 13 residues long. V gave up 2 bases and J gave up 4 bases, with 8 bases separating them. The germline CDR1 and CDR2 sequences are SEHNR and FQNEAQ (reference sequence). The CDR3 DNA reads TGTGCCAGCAGCTTATTGGGGGGCACTGAAGCTTTCTTT. This codes for CASSLLGGTEAFF.

The chain combines TRBV6-6 with TRBJ2-5; perhaps TRBD2 as D (6 bases). CDR1 is MNHNY, CDR2 SVGAGI, per germline (reference sequence). V was clipped by 2 bases and J by 1 base, with 14 bases between them. This CDR3 region has 16 residues. In DNA, the CDR3 is TGTGCCAGCAGTTACCGGGACTCAACCTTCCAAGAGACCCAGTACTTC. The encoded protein is CASSYRDSTFQETQYF.

The rearrangement links TRBV19 to TRBJ2-3; 13 positions agree with TRBD2. V dropped 6 bases and J dropped 4; count of bases not matched to a gene: 4. The CDR3 has 15 residues. Per the germline V gene, CDR1 is LNHDA and CDR2 is SQIVND (reference sequence). The CDR3 protein is CASSWTSGRSDTQYF. The CDR3 region has the DNA TGTGCCAGTAGCTGGACTAGCGGGAGATCAGATACGCAGTATTTT.

This chain uses TRBV29-1 with TRBJ2-7; the D gene is possibly TRBD1 (6 bases). With 4 bases removed from V and 2 bases from J, the gap between germline ends came to 6 bases. Germline CDR1 SQVTM, CDR2 ANQGSEA. The CDR3 is 11 residues long. The CDR3 sequence: CSVGDTYEQYF. The CDR3 DNA follows: TGCAGCGTTGGGGACACCTACGAGCAGTACTTC.

The V and J genes are TRBV2 and TRBJ1-1; no firm D call. The V end was cut by 3 bases, the J end by 0 bases, with 5 bases between. Germline V CDR1 and CDR2: SNHLY, FYNNEI. The length of the CDR3 is 13 residues. In nucleotides, the CDR3 is TGTGCCAGCAGTGACAGTTTGAACACTGAAGCTTTCTTT. Translated: CASSDSLNTEAFF.